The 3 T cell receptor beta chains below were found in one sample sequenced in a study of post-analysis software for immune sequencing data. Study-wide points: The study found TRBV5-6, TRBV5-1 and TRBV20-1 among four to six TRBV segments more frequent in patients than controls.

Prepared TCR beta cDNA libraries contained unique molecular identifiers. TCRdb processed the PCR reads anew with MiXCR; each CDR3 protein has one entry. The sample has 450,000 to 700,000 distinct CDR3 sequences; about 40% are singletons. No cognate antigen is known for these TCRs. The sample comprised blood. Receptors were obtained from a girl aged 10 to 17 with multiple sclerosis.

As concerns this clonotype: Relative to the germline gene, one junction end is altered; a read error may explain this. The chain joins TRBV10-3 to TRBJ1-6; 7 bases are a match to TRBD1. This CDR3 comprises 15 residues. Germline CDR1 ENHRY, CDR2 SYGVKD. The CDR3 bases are TGTGCCATCACTGCCGGGACAGCTAATAATTCACCCCCCCACTTT. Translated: CAITAGTANNSPPHF.

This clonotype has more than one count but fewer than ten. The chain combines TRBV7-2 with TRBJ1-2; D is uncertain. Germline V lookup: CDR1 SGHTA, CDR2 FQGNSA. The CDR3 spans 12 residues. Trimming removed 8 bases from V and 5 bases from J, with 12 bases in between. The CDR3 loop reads CASGRLEYGYTF. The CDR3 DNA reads TGTGCCAGCGGGCGGCTTGAATATGGCTACACCTTC.

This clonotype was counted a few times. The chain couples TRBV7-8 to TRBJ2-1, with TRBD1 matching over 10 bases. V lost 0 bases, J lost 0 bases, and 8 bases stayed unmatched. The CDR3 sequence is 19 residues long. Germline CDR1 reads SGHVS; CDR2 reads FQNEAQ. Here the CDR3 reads CASSLADRGPFLSYNEQFF. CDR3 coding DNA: TGTGCCAGCAGCTTAGCCGACAGGGGGCCATTCCTCTCCTACAATGAGCAGTTCTTC.